This is a list of T cell receptor beta chains from one sample in a study of blood T cells in healthy people across ages. TCRdb analysed the 5' RACE reads with MiXCR anew, one entry per CDR3 protein. Seen here are around 710,000 distinct CDR3 sequences, 43% observed once, and the top ten hold less than 25%. The material sequenced was blood. The source of these receptors is a woman aged 55-70 years in good health. CDR3s include the opening cysteine and the closing phenylalanine or tryptophan. The D gene is left open where the match is weak. A row's size may be missing; if present it is once, few, many or a size class.

CDR3: CASSLTRDEQYF
DNA: TGTGCCAGCAGTCTCACCAGGGACGAGCAGTACTTC
D: -
V: TRBV12-3/TRBV12-4
J: TRBJ2-7
size: few

CDR3: CSPSPSGGGGNEQFF
DNA: TGCAGTCCCTCTCCTAGCGGGGGTGGAGGCAATGAGCAGTTCTTC
D: TRBD2
V: TRBV20-1
J: TRBJ2-1
size: -

CDR3: CASSLADSNIQYF
DNA: TGTGCCAGCAGCTTGGCCGACAGTAACATTCAGTACTTC
D: -
V: TRBV11-3
J: TRBJ2-4
size: few

CDR3: CASSQAGLSNQPQHF
DNA: TGTGCCAGCAGCCAAGCCGGGCTTAGCAATCAGCCCCAGCATTTT
D: -
V: TRBV4-2
J: TRBJ1-5
size: -

CDR3: CASSFTLTGANVLTF
DNA: TGCGCCAGCAGCTTTACTCTTACTGGGGCCAACGTCCTGACTTTC
D: -
V: TRBV5-1
J: TRBJ2-6
size: many

CDR3: CASSQRAGGPHEQYF
DNA: TGTGCCAGCAGTCAACGAGCGGGAGGGCCCCACGAGCAGTACTTC
D: TRBD2
V: TRBV6-6
J: TRBJ2-7
size: few

CDR3: CASSSDGLLSEQYF
DNA: TGTGCCAGCAGCTCGGACGGACTATTGAGCGAGCAGTACTTC
D: -
V: TRBV7-3
J: TRBJ2-7
size: few

CDR3: CATGAYNEQFF
DNA: TGTGCCACTGGAGCATACAATGAGCAGTTCTTC
D: -
V: TRBV24-1
J: TRBJ2-1
size: few

CDR3: CASSFRQGLGETQYF
DNA: TGTGCCAGCAGTTTCCGGCAGGGCTTAGGGGAGACCCAGTACTTC
D: -
V: TRBV28
J: TRBJ2-5
size: many

CDR3: CASSYAAGASYEQYF
DNA: TGTGCCAGCAGTTACGCGGCGGGGGCCTCCTACGAGCAGTACTTC
D: -
V: TRBV6-5
J: TRBJ2-7
size: -

CDR3: CSARASYSSYEQYF
DNA: TGCAGTGCTAGAGCGTCGTACAGCTCCTACGAGCAGTACTTC
D: -
V: TRBV20-1
J: TRBJ2-7
size: many

CDR3: CATSGSALEETQYF
DNA: TGTGCCACCAGTGGGAGCGCCCTCGAAGAGACCCAGTACTTC
D: -
V: TRBV24-1
J: TRBJ2-5
size: few

CDR3: CASSLYVNTEAFF
DNA: TGTGCCAGCAGCTTATACGTGAACACTGAAGCTTTCTTT
D: -
V: TRBV13
J: TRBJ1-1
size: -

CDR3: CASSLTSGGAPDTQYF
DNA: TGTGCCAGCAGCCTCACTAGCGGGGGGGCCCCAGATACGCAGTATTTT
D: TRBD2
V: TRBV9
J: TRBJ2-3
size: many

CDR3: CSGLVREGNFMEQFF
DNA: TGCAGTGGCTTGGTTAGGGAGGGCAATTTTATGGAGCAGTTCTTC
D: TRBD2
V: TRBV20-1
J: TRBJ2-1
size: -

CDR3: CASSLGRTGLSYEQYF
DNA: TGCGCCAGCAGCTTGGGACGGACTGGGCTTTCCTACGAGCAGTACTTC
D: -
V: TRBV5-1
J: TRBJ2-7
size: -

CDR3: CSGSRLQGSETQYF
DNA: TGCAGTGGATCGCGCCTACAGGGATCGGAGACCCAGTACTTC
D: -
V: TRBV20-1
J: TRBJ2-5
size: -

CDR3: CSVRSSGLGGEQFF
DNA: TGCAGCGTTCGGTCTAGCGGTTTAGGAGGAGAGCAGTTCTTC
D: TRBD2
V: TRBV29-1
J: TRBJ2-1
size: -

CDR3: CASSPLGGLPSYEQYF
DNA: TGTGCCAGCAGCCCCCTTGGGGGACTACCTTCCTACGAGCAGTACTTC
D: TRBD2
V: TRBV5-6
J: TRBJ2-7
size: few

CDR3: CSARGPSTSIVFF
DNA: TGCAGTGCTAGAGGGCCCTCGACTAGTATCGTGTTCTTC
D: -
V: TRBV20-1
J: TRBJ2-1
size: -

CDR3: CASNTPWDLVNTGELFF
DNA: TGTGCCAGCAACACCCCTTGGGACCTAGTGAACACCGGGGAGCTGTTTTTT
D: -
V: TRBV12-3/TRBV12-4
J: TRBJ2-2
size: once

CDR3: CAVGTSQETQYF
DNA: TGTGCCGTCGGAACTAGCCAAGAGACCCAGTACTTC
D: -
V: TRBV10-3
J: TRBJ2-5
size: -

CDR3: CASSYEQSSYNEQYF
DNA: TGTGCCAGCAGTTACGAACAAAGCTCCTACAATGAGCAGTACTTC
D: -
V: TRBV6-5
J: TRBJ2-7
size: -

CDR3: CASSPPLAGGPNIQYF
DNA: TGTGCCAGCAGCCCCCCACTAGCGGGGGGCCCAAACATTCAGTACTTC
D: TRBD2
V: TRBV7-9
J: TRBJ2-4
size: few

CDR3: CASSQAARGSYNEQYF
DNA: TGTGCCAGCAGCCAAGCGGCCCGAGGCTCCTACAATGAGCAGTACTTC
D: -
V: TRBV3-1
J: TRBJ2-5
size: -

CDR3: CASEQTGLNTEAFF
DNA: TGTGCCAGCGAACAAACAGGGCTGAACACTGAAGCTTTCTTT
D: -
V: TRBV25-1
J: TRBJ1-1
size: -

CDR3: CASSLQGVNEQYF
DNA: TGTGCCAGCAGCTTACAGGGGGTTAACGAGCAGTACTTC
D: TRBD1
V: TRBV7-9
J: TRBJ2-7
size: once

CDR3: CASSESKMGLANEETQYF
DNA: TGCGCCAGCAGTGAGTCGAAGATGGGACTAGCGAATGAAGAGACCCAGTACTTC
D: TRBD2
V: TRBV10-1
J: TRBJ2-5
size: -

CDR3: CASSLFRAGDADTQYF
DNA: TGTGCCAGCAGTTTGTTTAGAGCGGGAGATGCAGATACGCAGTATTTT
D: TRBD2
V: TRBV12-3/TRBV12-4
J: TRBJ2-3
size: many

CDR3: CASSISGGANTQYF
DNA: TGTGCCAGCAGTATTAGCGGGGGGGCGAACACGCAGTATTTT
D: TRBD2
V: TRBV7-8
J: TRBJ2-3
size: -

CDR3: CASSYGVLYGYTF
DNA: TGTGCCAGCAGTTACGGGGTCCTCTATGGCTACACCTTC
D: -
V: TRBV6-5
J: TRBJ1-2
size: -